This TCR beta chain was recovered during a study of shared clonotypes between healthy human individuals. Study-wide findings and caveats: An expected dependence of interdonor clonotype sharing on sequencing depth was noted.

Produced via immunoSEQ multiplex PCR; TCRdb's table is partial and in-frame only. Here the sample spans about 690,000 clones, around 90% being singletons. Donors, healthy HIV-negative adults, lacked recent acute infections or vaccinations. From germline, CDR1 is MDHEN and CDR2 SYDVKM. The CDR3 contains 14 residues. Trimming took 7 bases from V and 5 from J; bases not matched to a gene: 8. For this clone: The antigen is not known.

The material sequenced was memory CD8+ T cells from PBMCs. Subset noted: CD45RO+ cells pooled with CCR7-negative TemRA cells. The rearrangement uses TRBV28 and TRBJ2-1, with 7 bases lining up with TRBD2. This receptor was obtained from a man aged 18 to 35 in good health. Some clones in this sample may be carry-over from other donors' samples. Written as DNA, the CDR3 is TGTGCCAGCACCGGGCTAGCGGAAGACAATGAGCAGTTCTTC. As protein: CASTGLAEDNEQFF.